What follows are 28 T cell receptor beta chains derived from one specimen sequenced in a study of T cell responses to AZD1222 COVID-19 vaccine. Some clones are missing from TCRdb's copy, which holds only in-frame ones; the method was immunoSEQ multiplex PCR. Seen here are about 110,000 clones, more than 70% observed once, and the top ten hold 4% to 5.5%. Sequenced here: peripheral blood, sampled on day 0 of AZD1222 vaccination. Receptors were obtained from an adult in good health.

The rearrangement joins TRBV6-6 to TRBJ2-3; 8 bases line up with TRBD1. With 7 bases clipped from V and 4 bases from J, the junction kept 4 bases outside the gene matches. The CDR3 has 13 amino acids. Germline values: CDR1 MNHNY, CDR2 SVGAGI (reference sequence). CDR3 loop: CASTLDRADTQYF. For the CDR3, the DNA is TGTGCCAGCACCCTGGACAGGGCAGATACGCAGTATTTT.

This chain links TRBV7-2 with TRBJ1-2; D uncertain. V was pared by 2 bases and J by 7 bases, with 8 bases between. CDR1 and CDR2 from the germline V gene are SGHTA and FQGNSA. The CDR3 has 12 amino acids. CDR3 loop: CASSLKGFGYTF. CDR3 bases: TGTGCCAGCAGCTTAAAAGGATTTGGCTACACCTTC.

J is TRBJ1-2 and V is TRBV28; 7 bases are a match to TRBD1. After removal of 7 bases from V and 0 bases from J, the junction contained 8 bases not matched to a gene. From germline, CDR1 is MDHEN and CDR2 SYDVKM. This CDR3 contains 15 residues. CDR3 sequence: CASIRTGPPNYGYTF. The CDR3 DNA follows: TGTGCCAGCATAAGGACAGGCCCCCCTAACTATGGCTACACCTTC.

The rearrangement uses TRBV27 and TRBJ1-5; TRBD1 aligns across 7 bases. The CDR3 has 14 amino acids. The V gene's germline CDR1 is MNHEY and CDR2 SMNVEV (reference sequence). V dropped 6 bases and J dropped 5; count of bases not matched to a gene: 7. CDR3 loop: CASSPGQMHQPQHF. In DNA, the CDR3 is TGTGCCAGCAGCCCGGGACAGATGCATCAGCCCCAGCATTTT.

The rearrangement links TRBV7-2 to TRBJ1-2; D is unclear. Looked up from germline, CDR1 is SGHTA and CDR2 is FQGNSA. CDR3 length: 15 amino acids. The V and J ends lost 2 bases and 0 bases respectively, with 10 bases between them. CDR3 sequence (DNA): TGTGCCAGCAGCTTAAGGGTGGGAGCTAACTATGGCTACACCTTC. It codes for CASSLRVGANYGYTF.

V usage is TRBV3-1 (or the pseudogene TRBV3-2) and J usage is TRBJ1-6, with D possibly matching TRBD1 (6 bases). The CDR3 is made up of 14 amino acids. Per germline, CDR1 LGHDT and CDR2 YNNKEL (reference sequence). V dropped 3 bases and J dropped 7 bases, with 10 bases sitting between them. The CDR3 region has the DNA TGTGCCAGCAGCCACCGACAGGAGAATTCACCCCTCCACTTT. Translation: CASSHRQENSPLHF.

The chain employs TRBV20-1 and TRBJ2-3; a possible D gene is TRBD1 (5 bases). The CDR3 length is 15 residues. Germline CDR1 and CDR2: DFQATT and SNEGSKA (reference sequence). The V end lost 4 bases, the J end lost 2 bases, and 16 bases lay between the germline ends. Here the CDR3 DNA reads TGCAGTGCTATTGAGAGGACAATTTACACAGATACGCAGTATTTT. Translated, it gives CSAIERTIYTDTQYF.

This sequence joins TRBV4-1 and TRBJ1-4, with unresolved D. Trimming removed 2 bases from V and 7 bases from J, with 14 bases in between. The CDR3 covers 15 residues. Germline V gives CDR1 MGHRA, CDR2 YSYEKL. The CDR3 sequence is CASSQPRVVGEKLFF. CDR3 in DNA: TGCGCCAGCAGCCAACCAAGGGTTGTGGGTGAAAAACTGTTTTTT.

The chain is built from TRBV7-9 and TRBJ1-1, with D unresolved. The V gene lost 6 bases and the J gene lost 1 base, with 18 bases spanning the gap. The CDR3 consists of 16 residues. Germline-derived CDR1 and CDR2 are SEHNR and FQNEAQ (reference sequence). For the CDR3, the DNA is TGTGCCAGCAGTCCCCTATTCGGACGGGAGAACACTGAAGCTTTCTTT. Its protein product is CASSPLFGRENTEAFF.

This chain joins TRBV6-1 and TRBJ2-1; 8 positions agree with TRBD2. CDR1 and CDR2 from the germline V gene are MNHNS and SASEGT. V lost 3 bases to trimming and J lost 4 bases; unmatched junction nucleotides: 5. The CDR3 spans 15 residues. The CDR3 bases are TGTGCCAGCAGTGATTTGCGGGGGGTATACAATGAGCAGTTCTTC. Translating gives CASSDLRGVYNEQFF.

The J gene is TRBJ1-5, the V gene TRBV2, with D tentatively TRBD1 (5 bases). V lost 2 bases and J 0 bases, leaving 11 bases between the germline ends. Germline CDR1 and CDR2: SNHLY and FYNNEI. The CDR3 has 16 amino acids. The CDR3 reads CASSEQTAYSNQPQHF. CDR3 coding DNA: TGTGCCAGCAGTGAACAGACAGCGTATAGCAATCAGCCCCAGCATTTT.

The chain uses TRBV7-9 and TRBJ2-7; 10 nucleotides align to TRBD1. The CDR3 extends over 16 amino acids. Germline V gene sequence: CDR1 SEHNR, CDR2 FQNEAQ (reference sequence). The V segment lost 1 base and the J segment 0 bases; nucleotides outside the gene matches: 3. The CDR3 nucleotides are TGTGCCAGCAGCTTAGGAGGGACAGGGGACTCCTACGAGCAGTACTTC. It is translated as CASSLGGTGDSYEQYF.

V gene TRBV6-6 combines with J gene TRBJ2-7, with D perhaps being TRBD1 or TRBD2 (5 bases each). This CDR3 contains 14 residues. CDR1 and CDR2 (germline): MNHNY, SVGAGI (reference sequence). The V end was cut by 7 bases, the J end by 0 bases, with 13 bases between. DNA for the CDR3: TGTGCCAGCACCCGGGACGCCAGCTCCTACGAGCAGTACTTC. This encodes CASTRDASSYEQYF.

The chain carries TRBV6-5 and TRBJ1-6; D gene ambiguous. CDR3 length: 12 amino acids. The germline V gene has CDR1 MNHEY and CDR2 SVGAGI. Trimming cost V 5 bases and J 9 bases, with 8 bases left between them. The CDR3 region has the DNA TGTGCCAGCAGTACCCCTCGTTCACCCCTCCACTTT. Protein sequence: CASSTPRSPLHF.

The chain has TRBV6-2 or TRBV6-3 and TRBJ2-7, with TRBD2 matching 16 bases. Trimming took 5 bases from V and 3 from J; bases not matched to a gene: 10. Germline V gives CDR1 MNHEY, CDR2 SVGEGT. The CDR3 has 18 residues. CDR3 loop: CASSPGLAGGHRLYEQYF. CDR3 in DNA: TGTGCCAGCAGTCCGGGACTAGCGGGGGGGCACAGACTCTACGAGCAGTACTTC.

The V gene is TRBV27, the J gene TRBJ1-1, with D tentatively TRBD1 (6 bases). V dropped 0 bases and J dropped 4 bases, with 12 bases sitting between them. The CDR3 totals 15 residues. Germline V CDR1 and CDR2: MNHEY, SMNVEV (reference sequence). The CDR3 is CASSLSDSRGTEAFF. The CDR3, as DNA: TGTGCCAGCAGTTTATCGGACAGCCGGGGCACTGAAGCTTTCTTT.

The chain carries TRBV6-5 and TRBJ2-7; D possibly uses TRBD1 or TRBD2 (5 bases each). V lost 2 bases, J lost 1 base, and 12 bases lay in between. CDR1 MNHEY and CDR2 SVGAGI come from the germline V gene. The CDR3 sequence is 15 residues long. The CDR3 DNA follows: TGTGCCAGCAGTTACCGGGACGACGGATCCTACGAGCAGTACTTC. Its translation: CASSYRDDGSYEQYF.

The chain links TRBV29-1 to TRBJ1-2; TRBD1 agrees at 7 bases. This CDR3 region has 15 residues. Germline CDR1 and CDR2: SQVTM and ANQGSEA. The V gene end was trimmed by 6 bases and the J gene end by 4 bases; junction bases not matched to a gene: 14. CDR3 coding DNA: TGCAGCGTCCGACTCCGGGACAGCCTACGCTATGGCTACACCTTC. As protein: CSVRLRDSLRYGYTF.

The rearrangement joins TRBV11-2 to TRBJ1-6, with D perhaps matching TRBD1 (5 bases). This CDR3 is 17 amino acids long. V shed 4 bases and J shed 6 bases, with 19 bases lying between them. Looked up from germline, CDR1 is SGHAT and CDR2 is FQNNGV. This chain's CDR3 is CASSSRWGSNGNSPLHF. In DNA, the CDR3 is TGTGCCAGCAGCTCTCGTTGGGGGAGTAACGGTAATTCACCCCTCCACTTT.

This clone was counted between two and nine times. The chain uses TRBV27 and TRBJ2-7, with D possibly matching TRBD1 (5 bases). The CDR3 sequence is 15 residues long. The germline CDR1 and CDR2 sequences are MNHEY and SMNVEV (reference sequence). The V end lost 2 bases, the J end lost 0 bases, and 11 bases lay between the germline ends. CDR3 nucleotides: TGTGCCAGCAGTTTAAGGAGACAGAACTCCTACGAGCAGTACTTC. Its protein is CASSLRRQNSYEQYF.

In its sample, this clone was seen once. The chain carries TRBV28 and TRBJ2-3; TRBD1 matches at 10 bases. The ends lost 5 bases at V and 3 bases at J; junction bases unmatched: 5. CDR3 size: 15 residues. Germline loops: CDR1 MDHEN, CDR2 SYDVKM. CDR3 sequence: CASSPPGQGTDTQYF. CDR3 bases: TGTGCCAGCAGTCCTCCGGGACAGGGGACAGATACGCAGTATTTT.

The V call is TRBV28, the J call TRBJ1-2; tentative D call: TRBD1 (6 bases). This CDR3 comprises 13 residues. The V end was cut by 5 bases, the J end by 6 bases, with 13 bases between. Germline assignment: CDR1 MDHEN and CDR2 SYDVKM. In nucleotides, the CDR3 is TGTGCCAGCAGTCTTACAGGGTGGGATGGCTACACCTTC. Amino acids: CASSLTGWDGYTF.

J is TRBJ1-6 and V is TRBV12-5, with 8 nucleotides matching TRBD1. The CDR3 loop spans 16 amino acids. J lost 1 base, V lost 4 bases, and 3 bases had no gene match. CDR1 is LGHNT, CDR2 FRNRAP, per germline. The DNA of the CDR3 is TGTGCTAGTGGTTCGGACAGGGCGTCCTATAATTCACCCCTCCACTTT. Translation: CASGSDRASYNSPLHF.

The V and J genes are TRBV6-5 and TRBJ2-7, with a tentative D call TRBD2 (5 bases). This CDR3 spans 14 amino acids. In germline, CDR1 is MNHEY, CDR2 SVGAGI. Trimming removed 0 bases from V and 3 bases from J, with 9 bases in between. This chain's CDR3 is CASSYSEVYYEQYF. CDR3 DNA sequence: TGTGCCAGCAGTTACTCGGAGGTATACTACGAGCAGTACTTC.

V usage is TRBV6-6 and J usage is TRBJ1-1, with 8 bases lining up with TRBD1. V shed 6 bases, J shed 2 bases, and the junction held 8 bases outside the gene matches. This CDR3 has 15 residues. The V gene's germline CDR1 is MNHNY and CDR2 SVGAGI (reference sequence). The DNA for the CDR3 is TGTGCCAGCAGCAACCCGACAGGGGATAACACTGAAGCTTTCTTT. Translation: CASSNPTGDNTEAFF.

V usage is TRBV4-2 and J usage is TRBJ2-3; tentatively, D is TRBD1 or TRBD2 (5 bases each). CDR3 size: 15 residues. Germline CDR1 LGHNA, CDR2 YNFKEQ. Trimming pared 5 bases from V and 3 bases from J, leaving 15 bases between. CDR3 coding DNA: TGTGCCAGCAGCAACCGGGACCCAGGGACAGATACGCAGTATTTT. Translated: CASSNRDPGTDTQYF.

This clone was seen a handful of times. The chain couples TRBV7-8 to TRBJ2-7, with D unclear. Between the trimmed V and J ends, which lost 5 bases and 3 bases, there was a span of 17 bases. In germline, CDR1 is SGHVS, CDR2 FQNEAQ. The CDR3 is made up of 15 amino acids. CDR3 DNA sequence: TGTGCCAGCAGCGTCGCGTTTGGACCCCTCTACGAGCAGTACTTC. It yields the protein CASSVAFGPLYEQYF.

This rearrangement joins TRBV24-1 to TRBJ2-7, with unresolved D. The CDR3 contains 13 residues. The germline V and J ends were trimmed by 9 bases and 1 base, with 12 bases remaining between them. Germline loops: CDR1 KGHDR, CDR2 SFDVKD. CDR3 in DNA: TGTGCCACCCAGGATAATCTGTCCTACGAGCAGTACTTC. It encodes CATQDNLSYEQYF.